The source of this T cell receptor (beta chain) is a study of HIV-infected patients and healthy controls. This clonotype was recorded many times. TCRdb re-called the 5' RACE reads with MiXCR, one entry per CDR3 protein. The sample includes more than 60,000 distinct CDR3 sequences, roughly 19% of them seen just once. CDR3 size: 15 residues. Germline CDR1 is MNHEY and CDR2 is SVGAGI. Trimming removed 6 bases at V and 0 bases at J, with 12 bases between. Sequences were obtained from CD4+ T cells from blood. The clonotype originates from a human donor in good health. The V and J genes are TRBV6-5 and TRBJ2-1, with D possibly matching TRBD1 (6 bases). DNA for the CDR3: TGTGCCAGCAGGGGGGCTAGCTCCTCCTACAATGAGCAGTTCTTC. Translating gives CASRGASSSYNEQFF.